This T cell receptor (beta chain) was captured in a study of early T cells in non-severe SARS-CoV-2 infection. Individual cDNA molecules were tagged with unique molecular identifiers, the study reported. A single record per CDR3 protein comes from TCRdb applying MiXCR to the 5' RACE reads. The table has 25,000 to 35,000 distinct CDR3 sequences, approximately 6.6% seen once. This clonotype was seen repeatedly, ten times or more. Trimming removed 0 bases from V and 2 bases from J, with 18 bases in between. Germline assignment: CDR1 DFQATT and CDR2 SNEGSKA (reference sequence). The length of the CDR3 is 17 residues.

The gene calls are TRBV20-1 and TRBJ2-3; D remains unclear. The clonotype comes from an adult who was a healthcare worker with PCR-confirmed SARS-CoV-2 infection or an uninfected control (not recorded which). This specimen was whole blood, taken at baseline. The CDR3 here is CSAREAETRRNTDTQYF. As DNA, the CDR3 is TGCAGTGCTAGAGAGGCCGAGACTCGGAGAAACACAGATACGCAGTATTTT.